What follows describes a single T cell receptor (beta chain). Its antigen is undetermined. MiXCR, run by TCRdb on the 5' RACE reads, gives a single entry per CDR3 protein. Of roughly 290,000 distinct CDR3 sequences listed, 8% to 9.5% are singletons. Healthy Caucasians, and only they, were the donors. Trimming left V 1 base short and J 7 bases short, with 11 bases between. The CDR3 sequence is 14 residues long. The germline V gene has CDR1 MGHRA and CDR2 YSYEKL. These data originate in a study of identical twins. Study-wide results and limits: It was cross-sectional statistical analysis, not following the same donors, that the conclusions relied on. A lower insertion count was a feature of abundant cord blood beta clonotypes, with no such feature in memory repertoires.

The same sample was also studied in work on yellow fever vaccine responses in identical twins. That investigation notes: As reported, the vaccine T cell response of twins seemed partly convergent and partly personalized.

Sequencing was performed on CD8+ T cells sorted from blood. The receptor comes from a woman under 30 in good health. The J gene is TRBJ2-1, the V gene TRBV4-1, with D unresolved. In DNA, the CDR3 is TGCGCCAGCAGCCAAGGCCCTCACTTGAATGAGCAGTTCTTC. It codes for CASSQGPHLNEQFF.